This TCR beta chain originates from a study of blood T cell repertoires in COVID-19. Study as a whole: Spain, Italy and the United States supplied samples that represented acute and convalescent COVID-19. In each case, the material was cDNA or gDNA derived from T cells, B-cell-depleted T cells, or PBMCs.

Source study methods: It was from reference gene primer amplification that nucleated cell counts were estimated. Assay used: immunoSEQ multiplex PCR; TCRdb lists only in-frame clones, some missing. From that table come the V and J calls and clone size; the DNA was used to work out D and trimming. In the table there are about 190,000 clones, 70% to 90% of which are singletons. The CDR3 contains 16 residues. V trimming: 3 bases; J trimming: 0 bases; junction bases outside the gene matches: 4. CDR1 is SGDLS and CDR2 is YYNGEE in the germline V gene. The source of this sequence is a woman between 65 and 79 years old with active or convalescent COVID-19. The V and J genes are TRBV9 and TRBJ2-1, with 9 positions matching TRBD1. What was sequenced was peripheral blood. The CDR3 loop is CASSGYRGPSYNEQFF. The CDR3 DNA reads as TGTGCCAGCAGCGGATACAGGGGGCCCTCCTACAATGAGCAGTTCTTC.